These T cell receptor beta chains were read from a single sample in a study of PD-1 blockade in classical Hodgkin lymphoma. Generated by immunoSEQ multiplex PCR, the TCRdb table keeps only in-frame clones and is missing some. The sample shows roughly 140,000 clones, 78% of them seen only once. The sample here was peripheral blood mononuclear cells (PBMCs), taken before the second cycle of nivolumab. Source of these receptors: a human donor with classical Hodgkin lymphoma. CDR3s include the opening cysteine and the closing phenylalanine or tryptophan. D genes are given only for firm matches. Size is omitted from some rows. Given values are once, few, many or a class for expanded clones.

15	few	-	TRBV10-1	TRBJ2-3	CASSTPGRETDTQYF	TGCGCCAGCAGTACCCCAGGTCGGGAGACAGATACGCAGTATTTT
18	-	TRBD2	TRBV28	TRBJ2-1	CASRGPGLAGGSYNEQFF	TGTGCCAGCAGGGGACCGGGACTAGCGGGAGGATCCTACAATGAGCAGTTCTTC
15	once	-	TRBV28	TRBJ1-4	CASSSETPRGEKLFF	TGTGCCAGCAGTTCAGAGACACCAAGGGGTGAAAAACTGTTTTTT
13	-	TRBD1	TRBV28	TRBJ1-5	CASSLGGGRGGHF	TGTGCCAGCAGTTTAGGAGGGGGCAGGGGAGGGCATTTT
13	-	-	TRBV30	TRBJ1-1	CAWSVQGAPEAFF	TGTGCCTGGAGTGTACAAGGGGCCCCTGAAGCTTTCTTT
15	-	-	TRBV11-2	TRBJ2-7	CASSYGGGPTYEQYF	TGTGCCAGCAGCTACGGAGGGGGGCCTACCTACGAGCAGTACTTC
12	-	-	TRBV6-5	TRBJ1-1	CASSFGGPEAFF	TGTGCCAGCAGCTTTGGGGGGCCTGAAGCTTTCTTT
13	-	TRBD1	TRBV7-3	TRBJ2-1	CASSSGQDNEQFF	TGTGCCAGCAGCTCCGGACAGGACAATGAGCAGTTCTTC
15	many	-	TRBV5-4	TRBJ2-3	CASSLEHGGTDTQYF	TGTGCCAGCAGCCTCGAACACGGAGGCACAGATACGCAGTATTTT
15	-	-	TRBV7-9	TRBJ1-5	CASSLGTGYYQPQHF	TGTGCCAGCAGCTTAGGTACGGGATATTATCAGCCCCAGCATTTT
15	-	TRBD1	TRBV28	TRBJ2-2	CASSSDRGNTGELFF	TGTGCCAGCAGTTCAGACAGGGGGAACACCGGGGAGCTGTTTTTT
13	-	-	TRBV29-1	TRBJ2-1	CSVERVAYNEQFF	TGCAGCGTTGAGAGGGTAGCCTACAATGAGCAGTTCTTC
16	-	-	TRBV9	TRBJ1-2	CASSVGSTAESYGYTF	TGTGCCAGCAGCGTAGGGTCCACCGCTGAAAGTTATGGCTACACCTTC
16	-	TRBD1	TRBV6-6	TRBJ1-1	CASTPRGTGVDTEAFF	TGTGCCAGCACCCCGAGAGGGACAGGGGTAGACACTGAAGCTTTCTTT
13	-	-	TRBV5-4	TRBJ2-7	CASSLDQAYEQYF	TGTGCCAGCAGCTTGGATCAGGCCTACGAGCAGTACTTC
16	-	-	TRBV10-3	TRBJ2-3	CAISERSVSHTDTQYF	TGTGCCATCAGTGAGAGGTCGGTCTCCCACACAGATACGCAGTATTTT
14	few	-	TRBV6-5	TRBJ2-3	CASRQSSSTDTQYF	TGTGCCAGCAGACAATCATCTAGCACAGATACGCAGTATTTT
14	once	-	TRBV25-1	TRBJ1-6	CASTPLGSTLILHF	TGTGCCAGCACCCCCCTTGGGAGCACCTTAATCCTCCACTTT
14	-	-	TRBV7-2	TRBJ2-3	CASSLGLLTDTQYF	TGTGCCAGCAGCTTAGGACTGCTCACAGATACGCAGTATTTT
14	-	-	TRBV7-3	TRBJ2-1	CASSFSGGDNEQFF	TGTGCCAGCAGCTTTTCGGGGGGCGACAATGAGCAGTTCTTC
16	-	-	TRBV6-5	TRBJ2-6	CASSYRRTSGANVLTF	TGTGCCAGCAGTTACAGACGGACCTCTGGGGCCAACGTCCTGACTTTC
15	-	-	TRBV7-8	TRBJ1-6	CASSLGHWGNSPLHF	TGTGCCAGCAGCTTGGGACACTGGGGCAATTCACCCCTCCACTTT
12	-	-	TRBV6-9	TRBJ2-7	CASSSDIGEQYF	TGTGCCAGCAGTTCAGACATCGGCGAGCAGTACTTC